What follows are 11 T cell receptor beta chains derived from one specimen sequenced in a study of Graves' ophthalmopathy and Graves' hyperthyroidism (dated by TCRdb to 2016 to 2019). TCRdb lists the instrument as Illumina HiSeq 2000. For repertoire sequencing, the TCR beta CDR3 regions were amplified from RNA transcripts. A first-round RT-PCR used HTBI primers with the Qiagen OneStep RT-PCR kit, followed by a second-round multiplex PCR, size selection and purification. TCRdb itself trimmed the public reads at Q25 with fastp, ran MiXCR and retained productive beta chains. Each entry is one CDR3 protein sequence, shown with its most common DNA and genes. Across this sample there are 400,000 to 500,000 distinct CDR3 sequences, with more than 20% seen only once. Clones ranked in the top ten supply around 3.2% of the sample. The specimen was peripheral blood. Receptors originate from a woman under 30 with stable Graves' hyperthyroidism. Donor details come from another sample of the same person, matched by shared clones.

This clonotype was found many times. V and J are TRBV14 and TRBJ1-6; 8 nucleotides match TRBD1. The germline CDR1 and CDR2 sequences are SGHDN and FVKESK. V was clipped by 4 bases and J by 8 bases; unmatched bases: 7. The CDR3 has 15 amino acids. The CDR3 region has the DNA TGTGCCAGCAGCCCACGGACAGGGTTATATTCACCCCTCCACTTT. It is translated as CASSPRTGLYSPLHF.

This clonotype was observed many times. This chain joins TRBV6-1 and TRBJ2-7; 7 bases are shared with TRBD2. CDR3 length equals 15 residues. Germline CDR1 and CDR2: MNHNS and SASEGT. The ends lost 2 bases at V and 1 base at J; junction bases unmatched: 5. This chain's CDR3 is CASSERPSGSYEQYF. CDR3 DNA sequence: TGTGCCAGCAGTGAACGCCCTAGCGGATCCTACGAGCAGTACTTC.

This clonotype was recorded many times. The chain combines TRBV7-2 with TRBJ2-5; no reliable D call. Germline V lookup: CDR1 SGHTA, CDR2 FQGNSA. This CDR3 is 14 amino acids long. Trimming removed 5 bases from V and 4 bases from J, with 14 bases in between. This CDR3 reads CASSQGPAGETQYF. The CDR3 coding sequence is TGTGCCAGCAGCCAAGGTCCAGCTGGAGAGACCCAGTACTTC.

The V gene is TRBV7-6, the J gene TRBJ2-7; a possible D gene is TRBD2 (5 bases). Germline V gene lookup returns CDR1 SGHVS and CDR2 FNYEAQ. Between the trimmed V and J ends, which lost 4 bases and 0 bases, there was a span of 10 bases. This CDR3 spans 14 amino acids. In DNA form, the CDR3 reads TGTGCCAGCAGCTCCCCAGGAGGCTCCTACGAGCAGTACTTC. This translates into CASSSPGGSYEQYF.

Ten or more counts support this clonotype. This chain joins TRBV7-6 and TRBJ2-7, with 14 bases aligning to TRBD2. The CDR3 is made up of 18 amino acids. Germline CDR1 SGHVS, CDR2 FNYEAQ. The trim removed 5 bases at V and 3 bases at J, leaving 12 bases unmatched. The DNA of the CDR3 is TGTGCCAGCAGCGGGGGACTAGCGGGAGTTTCACCGTACTACGAGCAGTACTTC. It translates to CASSGGLAGVSPYYEQYF.

This clonotype was seen ten or more times. This chain connects TRBV9 to TRBJ2-7; D is perhaps TRBD2 (6 bases). Looked up from germline, CDR1 is SGDLS and CDR2 is YYNGEE. V was shortened by 1 base and J by 3 bases, with 11 bases between the two germline ends. The CDR3 consists of 14 residues. The CDR3 DNA reads TGTGCCAGCAGCGTATACATTAGCGGCTACGAGCAGTACTTC. It is translated as CASSVYISGYEQYF. Complete variable domain (other parts from reference TRBV9 and TRBJ2-7): DSGVTQTPKHLITATGQRVTLRCSPRSGDLSVYWYQQSLDQGLQFLIQYYNGEERAKGNILERFSAQQFPDLHSELNLSSLELGDSALYFCASSVYISGYEQYFGPGTRLTVT.

This clonotype was found a few times. The chain recombines TRBV6-1 with TRBJ2-7; a weak D match, TRBD2 (6 bases). The CDR3 is 15 amino acids. CDR1 MNHNS and CDR2 SASEGT come from the germline V gene. Between the trimmed V and J ends, which lost 8 bases and 0 bases, there was a span of 17 bases. The CDR3, as DNA: TGTGCCAGCCGAGGCTCCGGCGGGACCTCCTACGAGCAGTACTTC. Translated: CASRGSGGTSYEQYF.

This clonotype was seen many times. The chain couples TRBV4-3 to TRBJ2-7; D is possibly TRBD2 (5 bases). The CDR3 consists of 14 residues. Trimming cost V 3 bases and J 3 bases, with 12 bases left between them. The germline gives CDR1 LGHNA, CDR2 YSLEER. CDR3 nucleotide sequence: TGCGCCAGCAGCCACCAGGACGGAGGCTACGAGCAGTACTTC. Translating gives CASSHQDGGYEQYF.

CDR3 loop: CASSEKDNYGYTF. The CDR3 nucleotides read TGTGCCAGCAGTGAAAAGGACAACTATGGCTACACCTTC. The chain recombines TRBV6-1 with TRBJ1-2; D unresolved. CDR1 and CDR2 (germline): MNHNS, SASEGT. V was shortened by 2 bases and J by 2 bases, with 6 bases between the two germline ends. The CDR3 contains 13 residues.

Ten or more counts support this clonotype. V and J are TRBV2 and TRBJ2-4; D gene unclear. This CDR3 spans 16 amino acids. The germline CDR1 and CDR2 sequences are SNHLY and FYNNEI. The ends were cut back, 8 bases at V and 3 bases at J, with 20 bases in the middle. CDR3 protein: CASGVTDPYGKNIQYF. The CDR3 DNA reads TGTGCCAGCGGGGTCACAGATCCTTATGGCAAAAACATTCAGTACTTC. The full variable domain, its missing parts supplied by reference TRBV2 and TRBJ2-4, is EPEVTQTPSHQVTQMGQEVILRCVPISNHLYFYWYRQILGQKVEFLVSFYNNEISEKSEIFDDQFSVERPDGSNFTLKIRSTKLEDSAMYFCASGVTDPYGKNIQYFGAGTRLSVL.

This clonotype was seen at least ten times. J is TRBJ2-7 and V is TRBV5-1, with a weak D call TRBD2 (6 bases). From germline, CDR1 is SGHRS and CDR2 YFSETQ. Deletions cut 8 bases from V and 4 bases from J, with 13 bases between. The CDR3 spans 12 residues. The CDR3 DNA is TGCGCCAGGACCGAGGGGAGGTACGAGCAGTACTTC. Protein sequence: CARTEGRYEQYF. The whole variable domain, remainder taken from reference TRBV5-1 and TRBJ2-7, is KAGVTQTPRYLIKTRGQQVTLSCSPISGHRSVSWYQQTPGQGLQFLFEYFSETQRNKGNFPGRFSGRQFSNSRSEMNVSTLELGDSALYLCARTEGRYEQYFGPGTRLTVT.